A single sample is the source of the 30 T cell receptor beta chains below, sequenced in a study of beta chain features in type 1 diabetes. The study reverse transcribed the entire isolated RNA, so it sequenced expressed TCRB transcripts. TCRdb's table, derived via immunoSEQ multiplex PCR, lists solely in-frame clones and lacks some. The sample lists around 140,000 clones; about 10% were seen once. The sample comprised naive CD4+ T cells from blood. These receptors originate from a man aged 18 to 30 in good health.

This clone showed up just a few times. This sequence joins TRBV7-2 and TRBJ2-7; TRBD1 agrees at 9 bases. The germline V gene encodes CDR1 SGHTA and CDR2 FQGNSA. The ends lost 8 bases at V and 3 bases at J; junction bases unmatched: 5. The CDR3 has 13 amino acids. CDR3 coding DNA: TGTGCCAGCGACCCGGGACAGGGCTACGAGCAGTACTTC. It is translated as CASDPGQGYEQYF. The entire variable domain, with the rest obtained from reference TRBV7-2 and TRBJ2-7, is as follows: GAGVSQSPSNKVTEKGKDVELRCDPISGHTALYWYRQSLGQGLEFLIYFQGNSAPDKSGLPSDRFSAERTGGSVSTLTIQRTQQEDSAVYLCASDPGQGYEQYFGPGTRLTVT.

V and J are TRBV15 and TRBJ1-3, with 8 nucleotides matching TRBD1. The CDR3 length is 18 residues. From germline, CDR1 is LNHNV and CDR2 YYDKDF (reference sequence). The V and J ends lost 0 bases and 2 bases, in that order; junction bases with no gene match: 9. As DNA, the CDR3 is TGTGCCACCAGCAGAGATCCCCCCACAGGGGGGACTGGAAACACCATATATTTT. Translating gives CATSRDPPTGGTGNTIYF.

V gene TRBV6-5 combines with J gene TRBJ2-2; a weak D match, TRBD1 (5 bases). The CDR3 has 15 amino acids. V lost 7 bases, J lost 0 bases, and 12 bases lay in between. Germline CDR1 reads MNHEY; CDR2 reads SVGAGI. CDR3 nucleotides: TGTGCCAGCATGCGAGGACAAACGAACACCGGGGAGCTGTTTTTT. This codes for CASMRGQTNTGELFF.

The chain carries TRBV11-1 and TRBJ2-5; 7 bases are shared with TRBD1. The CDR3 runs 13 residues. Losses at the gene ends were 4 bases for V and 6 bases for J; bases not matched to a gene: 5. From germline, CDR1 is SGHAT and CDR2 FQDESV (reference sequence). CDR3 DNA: TGTGCCAGCAGCTACGACAGGGTACAGACCCAGTACTTC. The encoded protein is CASSYDRVQTQYF.

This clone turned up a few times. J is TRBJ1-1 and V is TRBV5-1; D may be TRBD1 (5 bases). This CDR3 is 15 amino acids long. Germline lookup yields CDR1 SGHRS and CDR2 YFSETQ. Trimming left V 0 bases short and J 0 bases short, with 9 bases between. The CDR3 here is CASSLERGLNTEAFF. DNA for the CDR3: TGCGCCAGCAGCTTGGAGCGGGGCTTGAACACTGAAGCTTTCTTT.

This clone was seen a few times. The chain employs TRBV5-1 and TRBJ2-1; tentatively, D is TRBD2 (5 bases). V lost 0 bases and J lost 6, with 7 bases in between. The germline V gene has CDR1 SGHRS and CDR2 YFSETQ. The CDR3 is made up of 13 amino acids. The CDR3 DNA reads TGCGCCAGCAGCTTGGGAGGGAGCAATGAGCAGTTCTTC. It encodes CASSLGGSNEQFF.

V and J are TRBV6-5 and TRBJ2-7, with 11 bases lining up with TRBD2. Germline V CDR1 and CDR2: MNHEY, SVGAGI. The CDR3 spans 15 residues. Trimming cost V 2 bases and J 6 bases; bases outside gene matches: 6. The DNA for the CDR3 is TGTGCCAGCAGTTACCCGACTAGCGGGGCGGCCGAGCAGTACTTC. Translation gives CASSYPTSGAAEQYF.

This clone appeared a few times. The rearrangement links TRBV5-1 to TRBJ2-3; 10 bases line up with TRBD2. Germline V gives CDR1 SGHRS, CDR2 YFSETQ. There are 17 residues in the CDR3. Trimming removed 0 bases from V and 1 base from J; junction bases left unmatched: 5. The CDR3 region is CASSLDPLAGGTDTQYF. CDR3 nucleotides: TGCGCCAGCAGCTTGGACCCTCTAGCGGGGGGCACAGATACGCAGTATTTT.

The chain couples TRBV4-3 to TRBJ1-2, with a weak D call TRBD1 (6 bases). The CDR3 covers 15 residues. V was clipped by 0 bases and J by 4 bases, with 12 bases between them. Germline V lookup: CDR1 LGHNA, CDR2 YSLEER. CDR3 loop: CASSQDRGGGYGYTF. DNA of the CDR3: TGCGCCAGCAGCCAAGACAGAGGGGGGGGCTATGGCTACACCTTC.

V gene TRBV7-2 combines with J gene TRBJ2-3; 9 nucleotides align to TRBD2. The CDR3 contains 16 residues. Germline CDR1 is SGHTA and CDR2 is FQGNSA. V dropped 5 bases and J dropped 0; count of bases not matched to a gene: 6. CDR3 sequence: CASSLTSGVSTDTQYF. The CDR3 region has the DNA TGTGCCAGCAGCCTGACTAGCGGCGTTAGCACAGATACGCAGTATTTT.

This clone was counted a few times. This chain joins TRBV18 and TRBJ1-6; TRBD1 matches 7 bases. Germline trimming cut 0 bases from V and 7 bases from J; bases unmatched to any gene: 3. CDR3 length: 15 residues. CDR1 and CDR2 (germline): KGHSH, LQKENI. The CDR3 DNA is TGTGCCAGCTCACCACCGACAGGGCCGAATTCACCCCTCCACTTT. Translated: CASSPPTGPNSPLHF.

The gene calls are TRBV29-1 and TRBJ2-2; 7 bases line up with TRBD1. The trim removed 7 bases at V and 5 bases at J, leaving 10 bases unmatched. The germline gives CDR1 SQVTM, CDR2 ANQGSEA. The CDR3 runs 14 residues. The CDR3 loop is CSASTGHDTGELFF. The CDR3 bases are TGCAGCGCGTCGACAGGGCATGATACCGGGGAGCTGTTTTTT.

The CDR3 DNA sequence: TGTGCCAGCAGTGCGGTTAGCACAGATACGCAGTATTTT. Encoded protein: CASSAVSTDTQYF. The rearrangement joins TRBV28 to TRBJ2-3; no clear D. The V end was cut by 5 bases, the J end by 0 bases, with 6 bases between. Germline loops: CDR1 MDHEN, CDR2 SYDVKM. CDR3 length equals 13 residues. The complete variable domain, with remaining parts taken from reference TRBV28 and TRBJ2-3, reads DVKVTQSSRYLVKRTGEKVFLECVQDMDHENMFWYRQDPGLGLRLIYFSYDVKMKEKGDIPEGYSVSREKKERFSLILESASTNQTSMYLCASSAVSTDTQYFGPGTRLTVL.

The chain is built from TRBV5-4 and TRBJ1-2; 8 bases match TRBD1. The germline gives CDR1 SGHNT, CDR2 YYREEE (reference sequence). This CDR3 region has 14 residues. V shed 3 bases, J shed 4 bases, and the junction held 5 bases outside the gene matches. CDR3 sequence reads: CASSWNRGAYGYTF. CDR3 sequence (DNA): TGTGCCAGCAGCTGGAACAGGGGGGCCTATGGCTACACCTTC.

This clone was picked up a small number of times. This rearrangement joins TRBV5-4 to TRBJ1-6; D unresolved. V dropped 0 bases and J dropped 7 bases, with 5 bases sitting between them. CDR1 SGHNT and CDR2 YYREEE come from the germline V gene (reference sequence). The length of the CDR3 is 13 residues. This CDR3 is CASSLEANSPLHF. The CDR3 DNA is TGTGCCAGCAGCTTGGAAGCGAATTCACCCCTCCACTTT.

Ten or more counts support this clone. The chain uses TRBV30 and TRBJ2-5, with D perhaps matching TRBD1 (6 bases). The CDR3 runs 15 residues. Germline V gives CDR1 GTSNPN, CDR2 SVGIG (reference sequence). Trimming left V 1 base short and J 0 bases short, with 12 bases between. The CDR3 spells CAWSALDRYQETQYF. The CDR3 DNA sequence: TGTGCCTGGAGTGCCCTAGACAGGTACCAAGAGACCCAGTACTTC.

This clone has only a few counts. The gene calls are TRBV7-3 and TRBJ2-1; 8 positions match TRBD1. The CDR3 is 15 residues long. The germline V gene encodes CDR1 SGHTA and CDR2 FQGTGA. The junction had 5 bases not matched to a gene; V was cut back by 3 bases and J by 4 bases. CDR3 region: CASSFGTGPYNEQFF. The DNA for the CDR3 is TGTGCCAGCAGCTTCGGGACAGGACCATACAATGAGCAGTTCTTC.

The DNA of the CDR3 is TGTGCCAGCAGCTTAAGGTCAGGTCTCTCATACGAGCAGTACTTC. Translation: CASSLRSGLSYEQYF. The rearrangement joins TRBV7-2 to TRBJ2-7, with D unclear. V shed 2 bases and J shed 4 bases, with 15 bases lying between them. The V gene's germline CDR1 is SGHTA and CDR2 FQGNSA. The CDR3 is made up of 15 amino acids.

For the CDR3, the DNA is TGTGCCAGCAGAAATGGGGGCAGCAATCAGCCCCAGCATTTT. Protein product: CASRNGGSNQPQHF. The chain is built from TRBV6-5 and TRBJ1-5; weak D call: TRBD1 (6 bases). Germline V CDR1 and CDR2: MNHEY, SVGAGI. Trimming removed 6 bases from V and 1 base from J, with 10 bases in between. The CDR3 spans 14 residues.

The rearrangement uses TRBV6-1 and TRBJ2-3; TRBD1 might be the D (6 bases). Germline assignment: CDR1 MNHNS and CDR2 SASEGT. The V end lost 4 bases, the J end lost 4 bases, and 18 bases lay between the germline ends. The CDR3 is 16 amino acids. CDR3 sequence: CASSVGQGPPADTQYF. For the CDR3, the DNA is TGTGCCAGCAGTGTGGGGCAGGGGCCCCCCGCAGATACGCAGTATTTT.

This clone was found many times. CDR3 amino acids: CATAPGAKCTDTQYF. In nucleotides, the CDR3 is TGTGCCACCGCCCCCGGTGCCAAATGCACAGATACGCAGTATTTT. This chain links TRBV21-1 with TRBJ2-3; the table calls TRBD2, which could not be checked here. TRBV21-1 is a documented pseudogene. The CDR3 spans 15 residues.

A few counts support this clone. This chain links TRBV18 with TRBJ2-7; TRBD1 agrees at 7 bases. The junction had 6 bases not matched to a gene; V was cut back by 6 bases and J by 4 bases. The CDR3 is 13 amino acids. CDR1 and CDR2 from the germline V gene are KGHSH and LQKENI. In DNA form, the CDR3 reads TGTGCCAGCTCCTACGACAGGGCGTACGAGCAGTACTTC. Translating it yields CASSYDRAYEQYF.

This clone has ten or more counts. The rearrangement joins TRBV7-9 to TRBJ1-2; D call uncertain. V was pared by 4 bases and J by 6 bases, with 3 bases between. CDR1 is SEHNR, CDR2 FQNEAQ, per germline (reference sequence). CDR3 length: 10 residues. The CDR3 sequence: CASSSNGYTF. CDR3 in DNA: TGTGCCAGCAGCTCAAATGGCTACACCTTC.

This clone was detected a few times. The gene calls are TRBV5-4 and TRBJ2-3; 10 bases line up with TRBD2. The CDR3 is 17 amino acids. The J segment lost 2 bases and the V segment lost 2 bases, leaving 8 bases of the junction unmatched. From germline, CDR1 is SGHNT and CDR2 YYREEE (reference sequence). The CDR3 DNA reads TGTGCCAGCAGCTTATATCTAGCGGGGGTTACCACAGATACGCAGTATTTT. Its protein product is CASSLYLAGVTTDTQYF.

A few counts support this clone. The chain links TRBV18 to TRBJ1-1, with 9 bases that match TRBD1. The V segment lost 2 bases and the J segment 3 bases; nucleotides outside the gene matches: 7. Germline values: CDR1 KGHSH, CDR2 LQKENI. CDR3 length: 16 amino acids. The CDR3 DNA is TGTGCCAGCTCACCATTAACAGGGGGCCGCTACACTGAAGCTTTCTTT. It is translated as CASSPLTGGRYTEAFF. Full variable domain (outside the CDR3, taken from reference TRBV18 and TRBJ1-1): NAGVMQNPRHLVRRRGQEARLRCSPMKGHSHVYWYRQLPEEGLKFMVYLQKENIIDESGMPKERFSAEFPKEGPSILRIQQVVRGDSAAYFCASSPLTGGRYTEAFFGQGTRLTVV.

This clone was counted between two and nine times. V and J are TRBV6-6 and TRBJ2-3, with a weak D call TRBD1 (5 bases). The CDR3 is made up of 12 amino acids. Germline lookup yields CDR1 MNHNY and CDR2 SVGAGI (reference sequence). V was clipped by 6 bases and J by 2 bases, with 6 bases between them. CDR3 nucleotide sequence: TGTGCCAGCAGGGACACCACAGATACGCAGTATTTT. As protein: CASRDTTDTQYF.

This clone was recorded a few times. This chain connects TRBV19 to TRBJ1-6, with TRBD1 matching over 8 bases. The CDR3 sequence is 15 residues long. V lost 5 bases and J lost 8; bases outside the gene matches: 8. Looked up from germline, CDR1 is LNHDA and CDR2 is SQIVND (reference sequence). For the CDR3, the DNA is TGTGCCAGTAGTCCCCGACAGGGGTATGATTCACCCCTCCACTTT. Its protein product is CASSPRQGYDSPLHF.

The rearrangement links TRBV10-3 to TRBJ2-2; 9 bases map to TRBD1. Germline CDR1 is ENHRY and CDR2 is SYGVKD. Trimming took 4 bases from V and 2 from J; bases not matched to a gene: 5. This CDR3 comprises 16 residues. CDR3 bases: TGTGCCATCAGTGCTGGGACAGGGTCTAACACCGGGGAGCTGTTTTTT. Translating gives CAISAGTGSNTGELFF.

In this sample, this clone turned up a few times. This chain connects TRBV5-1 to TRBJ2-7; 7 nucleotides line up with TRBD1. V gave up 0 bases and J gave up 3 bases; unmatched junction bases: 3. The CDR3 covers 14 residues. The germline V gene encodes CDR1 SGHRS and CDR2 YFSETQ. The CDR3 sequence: CASSLVGTDYEQYF. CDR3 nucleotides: TGCGCCAGCAGCTTGGTCGGGACAGACTACGAGCAGTACTTC.

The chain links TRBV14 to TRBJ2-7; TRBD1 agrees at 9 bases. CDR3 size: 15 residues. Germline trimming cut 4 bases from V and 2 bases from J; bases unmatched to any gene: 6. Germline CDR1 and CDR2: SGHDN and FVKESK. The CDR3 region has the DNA TGTGCCAGCAGCCCCTGGACAGGGGATCCCTACGAGCAGTACTTC. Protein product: CASSPWTGDPYEQYF.